This note documents a single T cell receptor beta chain sequence. The antigen it binds to is not known. Per-base qualities were not stored, and no clone one base away is much larger. Per the germline V gene, KGHSH is the CDR1 and LQKENI is the CDR2. The V end loses 6 bases and the J end loses 3 bases, and a stretch of 11 bases separates them. The CDR3 has 13 amino acids, counting the end cysteine and phenylalanine. The only DNA kept is the CDR3, 39 bases in frame from the first base. This entry belongs to a study of tissue T cells after allogeneic stem cell transplantation (dated by TCRdb to 2022 to 2024). About the study as a whole: When multiple samples of a tissue existed, pathologist review of H&E sections prioritized samples with histologically apparent lymphocytes for sequencing. The study profiled TCR beta repertoires in many tissues obtained from research autopsies of patients with and without GVHD, and also in mouse models of GVHD. The human arm was conducted as a prospective observational study, and neither blinding nor randomization was performed. On the study overall, not on this receptor specifically: Within patients, how anatomically similar tissues were was a major factor shaping TCR repertoire composition, regardless of disease or transplant status. Only a few T cell clones appeared in more than one patient, yet motif-based clustering showed tissue-specific repertoire signatures that were shared between patients. The study did not establish which tissue TCRs were alloreactive or antigen-specific, and some clones may have been host cells that persisted. In both patients and mice, T cells from blood and spleen picked up only a limited part of the TCR repertoire that was detected in tissues. No blood samples were available from the non-GVHD comparator patients. The patient cohort was small and clinically heterogeneous, and sampling depth was acknowledged as a limitation.

This specimen's time point label, per the study, means: human tissue collected at research (rapid) autopsy. Three non-HCT comparator patients with other cancers, who had at least five GI tract samples and no known GI disease at death, were retrospectively selected. Autopsy tissues included GI sites from esophagus to rectum, liver, skin and lymphoid organs including spleen, after a median post-mortem interval of approximately 10 hours. Autopsy specimens were bisected, with one portion flash-frozen in liquid nitrogen and the rest formalin-fixed; GI outer muscle layers were removed. To extract genomic DNA from frozen tissues, either the Mag-Bind Blood & Tissue DNA HDQ 96 Kit on a Chemagic 360 or the DNeasy Blood & Tissue Kit was used. Extracted DNA was further purified with the Genomic DNA Clean & Concentrator-25 kit because of concern about red blood cell contamination. The library came from the immunoSEQ multiplex PCR assay. Adaptive Biotechnologies performed the TCRbeta CDR3 sequencing at survey depth and reported CDR3 sequences, V/J genes, productive frequency and template counts. TCR beta CDR3 regions were amplified from genomic DNA instead of RNA. On the authors' methods: Jensen-Shannon divergence was used to quantify pairwise repertoire overlap between tissues, with a value of 1 meaning complete divergence and a value of 0 meaning identical repertoires. Tissues were clustered by single-linkage agglomerative hierarchical clustering of pairwise JSD values, and the clustering results were displayed as dendrograms. GLIPH2 was run on all patient samples with simulation_depth 1000, kmer_min_depth 3 and cdr3_length_cutoff 8, and groups with more than two unique CDR3s were retained. A standardized tissue-overlap score was generated by extrapolating Jaccard GLIPH-group overlap across patients to a standard repertoire size of 1000 clones. Linear mixed-effect models, with tissue included as a fixed effect and individual included as a random effect, were used to assess associations of diversity with clinical or experimental variables. TCRdb carries this immuneACCESS record with in-frame sequences only. Its versions omit some clonotypes, under half of them owing to an unresolved V gene in the studies checked, with the rest unexplained. That table supplies the V and J calls and clone size; D and trimming were determined from the DNA. The sample contains 20,000 to 30,000 clones, around 67% of them found a single time. Of the sample, 6% to 8.5% is held by the ten largest clones.

This receptor was taken from a female donor older than 55 with lung cancer. The rearrangement combines TRBV18 with TRBJ1-1; the D gene is perhaps TRBD1, from 6 matching bases. This specimen consisted of tissue from the ileum, obtained at autopsy. The DNA reads TGTGCCAGCTCGGACAGTATGTACACTGAAGCTTTCTTT. Its protein reads: CASSDSMYTEAFF.